This T cell receptor beta chain was recorded in a study of Graves' ophthalmopathy and Graves' hyperthyroidism. RNA transcripts were the source from which TCR beta CDR3 regions were amplified. Second-round multiplex PCR came after a first-round RT-PCR that employed HTBI primers. TCRdb itself ran the multiplex PCR reads through MiXCR, one entry per CDR3 protein. The data contain hundreds of thousands of distinct CDR3 sequences, roughly 41% of them singletons. Certain patients, namely those with other autoimmune diseases, uncontrolled infections, pregnancy or lactation, were excluded. With V trimmed by 3 bases and J by 2 bases, 2 bases remained unmatched. Germline CDR1 reads SGDLS; CDR2 reads YYNGEE. The CDR3 contains 16 residues.

The sequenced material came from peripheral blood. The chain recombines TRBV9 with TRBJ2-5, with 15 bases identical to TRBD2. This TCR was sampled from an adult man with Graves' ophthalmopathy. Here the CDR3 reads CASSGGLAGGQETQYF. The CDR3 DNA sequence: TGTGCCAGCAGCGGCGGACTAGCGGGGGGGCAAGAGACCCAGTACTTC. Full variable domain (outside the CDR3, taken from reference TRBV9 and TRBJ2-5): DSGVTQTPKHLITATGQRVTLRCSPRSGDLSVYWYQQSLDQGLQFLIQYYNGEERAKGNILERFSAQQFPDLHSELNLSSLELGDSALYFCASSGGLAGGQETQYFGPGTRLLVL.